This TCR beta chain was obtained from a study of OX40 agonist ivuxolimab in advanced cancers. Study background: Every 2 weeks, ivuxolimab was infused into the patients intravenously at between 0.01 and 10 mg/kg.

Some clones are missing from TCRdb's copy, which holds only in-frame ones; the method was immunoSEQ multiplex PCR. Here the sample spans roughly 120,000 clones, about nine tenths being singletons. Anyone with autoimmune disease history or systemic immunosuppression was excluded. The source was CD4+ or CD8+ T cells sorted from blood, collected in a trial of the OX40 agonist ivuxolimab. This sequence originates from an adult with an advanced solid tumor such as melanoma, head and neck, liver or kidney cancer.

The CDR3 region has the DNA TGTGCCAGTAGTACCTGGGACGGGGCCGAAACTGAAGCTTTCTTT. Translated: CASSTWDGAETEAFF. The chain couples TRBV19 to TRBJ1-1, with a weak D call TRBD1 (5 bases). The CDR3 has 15 residues. Germline CDR1 LNHDA, CDR2 SQIVND (reference sequence). Trimming stripped 4 bases from V and 5 bases from J, with 17 bases between.